This T cell receptor beta chain came from a study of Graves' ophthalmopathy and Graves' hyperthyroidism. RNA transcripts were the template, and TCR beta CDR3 regions were amplified from them. Second-round multiplex PCR came after a first-round RT-PCR that employed HTBI primers. TCRdb re-called the multiplex PCR reads with MiXCR, one entry per CDR3 protein. The sample yields approximately 410,000 distinct CDR3 sequences, 15% to 19% seen once. This clonotype came up many times. What it recognizes is unknown. Germline V CDR1 and CDR2: LGHNT, FRNRAP. The CDR3 extends over 13 amino acids. V was trimmed by 0 bases and J by 10 bases, leaving 10 bases between them. Absence of ophthalmopathy within 18 months of follow-up defined stable hyperthyroidism. Whole-study results and caveats: Most expanded clonotypes in thyroid above 0.001 frequency also showed up in blood.

This rearrangement joins TRBV12-5 to TRBJ1-5; D is undetermined. This TCR was sampled from a woman aged 18-29 years with stable Graves' hyperthyroidism. Material: peripheral blood. The CDR3, as DNA: TGTGCTAGTGGTTTGGTTACTACGGGACCCCAGCATTTT. It codes for CASGLVTTGPQHF.